A single sample is the source of the 16 T cell receptor beta chains below, sequenced in a study of blood T cell repertoires in COVID-19. Sequencing was performed with immunoSEQ multiplex PCR; in TCRdb, only in-frame clones are kept and a portion is missing. This table has approximately 65,000 clones, approximately 81% appearing once. The sequenced sample was PBMCs or T cells enriched from blood (not recorded which). The origin of the receptors is a middle-aged woman with acute COVID-19.

This clone turned up a few times. The V call is TRBV6-5, the J call TRBJ2-7, with D perhaps TRBD2 (6 bases). Trimming removed 0 bases from V and 6 bases from J, with 15 bases in between. There are 15 residues in the CDR3. In germline, CDR1 is MNHEY, CDR2 SVGAGI. CDR3 amino acids: CASSYSSLALGEQYV. DNA of the CDR3: TGTGCCAGCAGTTACTCGAGCCTAGCGCTAGGCGAGCAGTACGTC.

The V call is TRBV25-1, the J call TRBJ2-1; 9 nucleotides line up with TRBD2. Germline CDR1 MGHDK, CDR2 SYGVNS. V gave up 4 bases and J gave up 6 bases; unmatched junction bases: 4. CDR3 length: 14 amino acids. For the CDR3, the DNA is TGTGCCAGCAGTGGTGGTAGCGGGAGCAATGAGCAGTTCTTC. Its protein product is CASSGGSGSNEQFF.

The rearrangement joins TRBV11-2 to TRBJ1-4; D uncertain. Trimming removed 5 bases at V and 4 bases at J, with 14 bases between. This CDR3 has 15 residues. Germline loops: CDR1 SGHAT, CDR2 FQNNGV. CDR3 in amino acids: CASSPGPSDNEKLFF. CDR3 bases: TGTGCCAGCAGCCCTGGACCTAGCGATAATGAAAAACTGTTTTTT.

This chain joins TRBV18 and TRBJ2-2; tentatively, D is TRBD2 (6 bases). This CDR3 is built from 19 residues. Between the trimmed V and J ends, which lost 0 bases and 3 bases, there was a span of 20 bases. Germline V gene data show CDR1 as KGHSH and CDR2 as LQKENI. CDR3 loop: CASSPPGAGRDRDTGELFF. As DNA, the CDR3 is TGTGCCAGCTCACCACCAGGAGCGGGCAGGGATCGCGACACCGGGGAGCTGTTTTTT.

The chain recombines TRBV10-3 with TRBJ1-6; TRBD1 is a possible D gene (5 bases). Germline CDR1 reads ENHRY; CDR2 reads SYGVKD. The V end was cut by 10 bases, the J end by 5 bases, with 12 bases between. CDR3 length equals 13 residues. CDR3 DNA sequence: TGTGCCAGCCGCGGGACCGATAATTCACCCCTCCACTTT. This sequence encodes CASRGTDNSPLHF.

The J gene is TRBJ2-3, the V gene TRBV6-6; perhaps TRBD2 as D (6 bases). The germline V gene has CDR1 MNHNY and CDR2 SVGAGI (reference sequence). The CDR3 totals 14 residues. The V and J ends lost 0 bases and 7 bases respectively, with 11 bases between them. CDR3 coding DNA: TGTGCCAGCAGTTACTCGGGACTTTTTCATACGCAGTATTTT. It yields the protein CASSYSGLFHTQYF.

This sequence joins TRBV6-4 and TRBJ1-1, with D hard to call. The CDR3 runs 14 residues. V lost 6 bases and J lost 6, with 17 bases in between. Germline CDR1 MRHNA, CDR2 SNTAGT. The DNA for the CDR3 is TGTGCCAGCAGAAGTGGCTTTCGAGAGGCTGAAGCTTTCTTT. This translates into CASRSGFREAEAFF.

The chain links TRBV19 to TRBJ1-1, with 9 bases that match TRBD1. This CDR3 has 14 amino acids. Trimming removed 5 bases from V and 4 bases from J; junction bases left unmatched: 5. Germline CDR1 is LNHDA and CDR2 is SQIVND (reference sequence). The CDR3 is CASSAGTGRTEAFF. The CDR3 bases are TGTGCCAGTAGTGCCGGGACAGGGCGCACTGAAGCTTTCTTT.

The CDR3 DNA reads TGTGCCACCAGTGATCCGGGGAGGGGTCGGGAGACCCAGTACTTC. Encoded protein: CATSDPGRGRETQYF. The V call is TRBV24-1, the J call TRBJ2-5; 7 bases align to TRBD2. Germline CDR1 and CDR2: KGHDR and SFDVKD. V dropped 3 bases and J dropped 5; count of bases not matched to a gene: 8. This CDR3 region has 15 residues.

The chain recombines TRBV2 with TRBJ2-2, with D possibly matching TRBD1 (7 bases). Germline lookup yields CDR1 SNHLY and CDR2 FYNNEI. The CDR3 spans 15 residues. Trimming cost V 6 bases and J 3 bases, with 14 bases left between them. The CDR3 nucleotides read TGTGCCAGCAGGGACAGGCCGGGGGACACCGGGGAGCTGTTTTTT. The encoded protein is CASRDRPGDTGELFF.

The gene calls are TRBV6-1 and TRBJ2-3, with a possible D match to TRBD2 (5 bases). The germline CDR1 and CDR2 sequences are MNHNS and SASEGT. The CDR3 contains 14 residues. V was shortened by 1 base and J by 3 bases, with 8 bases between the two germline ends. CDR3 in amino acids: CASSEVWETDTQYF. Here the CDR3 DNA reads TGTGCCAGCAGTGAAGTGTGGGAGACAGATACGCAGTATTTT.

This chain uses TRBV7-9 with TRBJ1-5; D is ambiguous. This CDR3 spans 12 amino acids. Germline V gene lookup returns CDR1 SEHNR and CDR2 FQNEAQ (reference sequence). Trimming stripped 5 bases from V and 8 bases from J, with 10 bases between. Here the CDR3 DNA reads TGTGCCAGCAGCCGCGCCCTGGAGCCCCAGCATTTT. Translation: CASSRALEPQHF. Filled out from reference TRBV7-9 and TRBJ1-5, the complete variable domain reads DTGVSQNPRHKITKRGQNVTFRCDPISEHNRLYWYRQTLGQGPEFLTYFQNEAQLEKSRLLSDRFSAERPKGSFSTLEIQRTEQGDSAMYLCASSRALEPQHFGDGTRLSIL.

This chain joins TRBV28 and TRBJ1-5, with 7 nucleotides matching TRBD1. After removal of 5 bases from V and 3 bases from J, the junction contained 19 bases not matched to a gene. Germline CDR1 MDHEN, CDR2 SYDVKM. The CDR3 spans 19 residues. CDR3 loop: CASSKRQGDFQRNNQPQHF. CDR3 coding DNA: TGTGCCAGCAGTAAGCGACAGGGTGATTTCCAAAGAAACAATCAGCCCCAGCATTTT.

The V and J genes are TRBV24-1 and TRBJ1-2; TRBD1 is a possible D gene (6 bases). Germline values: CDR1 KGHDR, CDR2 SFDVKD. CDR3 length: 13 residues. V was cut by 5 bases and J by 4 bases, with 10 bases left in between. This chain's CDR3 is CATSADSPYGYTF. The CDR3 DNA reads TGTGCCACCAGTGCGGACAGTCCCTATGGCTACACCTTC.

The DNA of the CDR3 is TGCGCCAGCAGCCGGACAGGGAACACCGGGGAGCTGTTTTTT. Its translation: CASSRTGNTGELFF. The chain carries TRBV5-1 and TRBJ2-2; 7 bases agree with TRBD1. Germline V gene sequence: CDR1 SGHRS, CDR2 YFSETQ. V lost 4 bases, J lost 1 base, and 1 base stayed unmatched. CDR3 length: 14 amino acids.

This clone has only one observation. V usage is TRBV5-1 and J usage is TRBJ2-4, with 7 bases identical to TRBD2. CDR3 length equals 11 residues. Germline assignment: CDR1 SGHRS and CDR2 YFSETQ. J gave up 14 bases and V 5 bases, and 7 bases lay outside the gene matches. The CDR3 coding sequence is TGCGCCAGCAGGTTAAGCGGGGAGGAGTACTTC. Its translation: CASRLSGEEYF.